A single sample is the source of the 25 T cell receptor beta chains below, sequenced in a study of blood T cell repertoires in COVID-19. Profiling relied on immunoSEQ multiplex PCR, and the TCRdb table lists in-frame clones only, not all of them. The data show 150,000 or so clones, roughly 83% seen once. The sequenced sample was PBMCs or T cells enriched from blood (not recorded which). The receptors stem from a man aged 45-60 years who had recovered from COVID-19.

The chain combines TRBV7-8 with TRBJ1-1; D remains ambiguous. CDR1 and CDR2 (germline): SGHVS, FQNEAQ. This CDR3 region has 13 residues. V lost 5 bases, J lost 6 bases, and 13 bases lay in between. The CDR3 bases are TGTGCCAGCAGCCCCCTCGTAAGCGCTGAAGCTTTCTTT. It yields the protein CASSPLVSAEAFF.

This clone was detected once. The chain joins TRBV3-1 (or the pseudogene TRBV3-2) to TRBJ2-2; 11 bases agree with TRBD2. Germline-derived CDR1 and CDR2 are LGHDT and YNNKEL (reference sequence). The CDR3 runs to 17 residues. The V segment lost 1 base and the J segment 6 bases; nucleotides outside the gene matches: 7. The CDR3 reads CASSQVIWTSGSGELFF. The CDR3 DNA sequence: TGTGCCAGCAGCCAAGTTATATGGACTAGCGGGTCCGGGGAGCTGTTTTTT.

This chain uses TRBV9 with TRBJ2-2, with a possible D match to TRBD1 (6 bases). V gave up 0 bases and J gave up 2 bases, with 8 bases separating them. There are 15 residues in the CDR3. CDR1 is SGDLS, CDR2 YYNGEE, per germline. In nucleotides, the CDR3 is TGTGCCAGCAGCGTAGAGGGGGTAAACACCGGGGAGCTGTTTTTT. Amino acid sequence: CASSVEGVNTGELFF. Drawing the rest from reference TRBV9 and TRBJ2-2, the complete variable domain is DSGVTQTPKHLITATGQRVTLRCSPRSGDLSVYWYQQSLDQGLQFLIQYYNGEERAKGNILERFSAQQFPDLHSELNLSSLELGDSALYFCASSVEGVNTGELFFGEGSRLTVL.

The chain joins TRBV18 to TRBJ1-5; D is undetermined. The V gene's germline CDR1 is KGHSH and CDR2 LQKENI. The CDR3 is 15 amino acids. V shed 3 bases and J shed 0 bases, with 9 bases lying between them. The chain's CDR3 is CASSPGGDSNQPQHF. The DNA for the CDR3 is TGTGCCAGCTCACCGGGTGGAGATAGCAATCAGCCCCAGCATTTT. Looking up the rest from reference TRBV18 and TRBJ1-5 gives the full variable domain: NAGVMQNPRHLVRRRGQEARLRCSPMKGHSHVYWYRQLPEEGLKFMVYLQKENIIDESGMPKERFSAEFPKEGPSILRIQQVVRGDSAAYFCASSPGGDSNQPQHFGDGTRLSIL.

V gene TRBV21-1 combines with J gene TRBJ1-4; whether TRBD1, the table's D call, matches the DNA was not checked. TRBV21-1 is given as a pseudogene. The CDR3 has 15 residues. The CDR3 here is CASSKEGGSHEKLFF. The CDR3 DNA follows: TGTGCCAGCAGCAAAGAAGGGGGATCGCATGAAAAACTGTTTTTT.

This chain uses TRBV15 with TRBJ2-7; TRBD2 agrees at 7 bases. CDR3 length: 13 amino acids. Germline V CDR1 and CDR2: LNHNV, YYDKDF (reference sequence). V shed 4 bases and J 2 bases; nucleotides not matched to a gene: 2. CDR3 sequence reads: CATSMGGTYEQYF. CDR3 nucleotide sequence: TGTGCCACCAGCATGGGAGGGACCTACGAGCAGTACTTC. The variable domain in full, completed from reference TRBV15 and TRBJ2-7, reads DAMVIQNPRYQVTQFGKPVTLSCSQTLNHNVMYWYQQKSSQAPKLLFHYYDKDFNNEADTPDNFQSRRPNTSFCFLDIRSPGLGDTAMYLCATSMGGTYEQYFGPGTRLTVT.

This chain connects TRBV4-3 to TRBJ1-4, with 7 bases matching TRBD1. CDR1 LGHNA and CDR2 YSLEER come from the germline V gene. This CDR3 region has 15 residues. V dropped 4 bases and J dropped 7; count of bases not matched to a gene: 9. Here the CDR3 reads CASSRSGGLGEKLFF. The CDR3 DNA sequence: TGCGCCAGCAGCCGATCAGGGGGTTTGGGTGAAAAACTGTTTTTT.

The chain recombines TRBV10-2 with TRBJ2-7; D may be TRBD1 (5 bases). The CDR3 extends over 13 amino acids. V was pared by 3 bases and J by 0 bases, with 6 bases between. CDR1 is WSHSY, CDR2 SAAADI, per germline. The DNA of the CDR3 is TGCGCCAGCAGTGACAGGGTCTCCTACGAGCAGTACTTC. This gives the protein CASSDRVSYEQYF.

This clone was seen once. The chain couples TRBV27 to TRBJ1-2; maybe TRBD1 (6 bases). The V end lost 5 bases, the J end lost 7 bases, and 23 bases lay between the germline ends. Germline V gene data show CDR1 as MNHEY and CDR2 as SMNVEV (reference sequence). This CDR3 is built from 16 residues. CDR3 amino acids: CASSALQGSRRSGYTF. CDR3 coding DNA: TGTGCCAGCAGTGCCCTACAGGGATCACGCCGGTCTGGCTACACCTTC.

Concerning this clone: The same CDR3 is also encoded by other DNA sequences in this sample. The chain combines TRBV9 with TRBJ1-1; no firm D call. Germline CDR1 SGDLS, CDR2 YYNGEE. The V and J ends lost 2 bases and 1 base respectively, with 6 bases between them. The CDR3 spans 13 residues. The CDR3 sequence: CASSVAGNTEAFF. CDR3 sequence (DNA): TGTGCCAGCAGCGTGGCAGGGAACACTGAAGCTTTCTTT.

This clone was observed many times. At the DNA level, this CDR3 is encoded by other sequences in the same sample as well. The V and J genes are TRBV27 and TRBJ2-1; TRBD1 matches 8 bases. There are 14 residues in the CDR3. V shed 5 bases, J shed 5 bases, and the junction held 5 bases outside the gene matches. Germline CDR1 and CDR2: MNHEY and SMNVEV (reference sequence). The CDR3 DNA sequence: TGTGCCAGCAGTCCCGGGACAGGTAACAATGAGCAGTTCTTC. Its translation is CASSPGTGNNEQFF.

V and J are TRBV18 and TRBJ2-7; TRBD1 might be the D (5 bases). Per germline, CDR1 KGHSH and CDR2 LQKENI. Between the trimmed V and J ends, which lost 6 bases and 4 bases, there was a span of 16 bases. This CDR3 region has 14 residues. CDR3 in amino acids: CASSNPTDRYEQYF. The CDR3 nucleotides read TGTGCCAGCTCCAATCCTACTGACAGATACGAGCAGTACTTC.

This sequence joins TRBV9 and TRBJ1-4, with 9 bases matching TRBD1. The CDR3 runs 15 residues. From germline, CDR1 is SGDLS and CDR2 YYNGEE. Trimming cost V 4 bases and J 4 bases; bases outside gene matches: 5. CDR3 sequence: CASSSGQGYNEKLFF. In DNA, the CDR3 is TGTGCCAGCAGCTCCGGACAGGGGTATAATGAAAAACTGTTTTTT.

This chain joins TRBV7-2 and TRBJ1-3, with 10 positions matching TRBD1. CDR1 is SGHTA and CDR2 is FQGNSA in the germline V gene. V was clipped by 1 base and J by 0 bases; unmatched bases: 6. The CDR3 sequence is 18 residues long. The CDR3, as DNA: TGTGCCAGCAGCTTAGTGAGGGACAGGGGTCTCTCTGGAAACACCATATATTTT. Residues: CASSLVRDRGLSGNTIYF.

This chain connects TRBV7-2 to TRBJ1-1, with a possible D match to TRBD1 (6 bases). This CDR3 region has 14 residues. V was cut by 5 bases and J by 4 bases, with 14 bases left in between. Germline CDR1 is SGHTA and CDR2 is FQGNSA. The CDR3 DNA sequence: TGTGCCAGCAGCCAGTCGGGGGGCTTCACTGAAGCTTTCTTT. Translating it yields CASSQSGGFTEAFF. Based on the CDR3 plus reference TRBV7-2 and TRBJ1-1, the full variable domain is GAGVSQSPSNKVTEKGKDVELRCDPISGHTALYWYRQSLGQGLEFLIYFQGNSAPDKSGLPSDRFSAERTGGSVSTLTIQRTQQEDSAVYLCASSQSGGFTEAFFGQGTRLTVV.

The chain links TRBV3-1 (or the pseudogene TRBV3-2) to TRBJ2-1; D is perhaps TRBD2 (5 bases). Trimming cost V 1 base and J 2 bases, with 9 bases left between them. The CDR3 is made up of 15 amino acids. Germline CDR1 LGHDT, CDR2 YNNKEL (reference sequence). This CDR3 reads CASSQGRGTYNEQFF. In nucleotides, the CDR3 is TGTGCCAGCAGCCAAGGTAGAGGGACCTACAATGAGCAGTTCTTC.

The V gene is TRBV29-1, the J gene TRBJ2-3, with 11 positions matching TRBD2. The CDR3 runs to 17 residues. CDR1 SQVTM and CDR2 ANQGSEA come from the germline V gene. The J segment lost 3 bases and the V segment lost 1 base, leaving 9 bases of the junction unmatched. The CDR3 is CSVEGGATSGGTDTQYF. CDR3 DNA: TGCAGCGTTGAAGGGGGCGCCACTAGCGGGGGAACAGATACGCAGTATTTT.

This clone was detected many times. V is TRBV10-3 and J is TRBJ1-2, with a weak D call TRBD1 (5 bases). The germline V gene has CDR1 ENHRY and CDR2 SYGVKD. This CDR3 is 12 amino acids long. V was pared by 3 bases and J by 3 bases, with 5 bases between. In DNA form, the CDR3 reads TGTGCCATCAGTGAACAGGACTATGGCTACACCTTC. Translating it yields CAISEQDYGYTF.

CDR3 coding DNA: TGTGCCAGCAGTTCGACAGGGGGAATCCAGCAGTTCTTC. It is translated as CASSSTGGIQQFF. The chain employs TRBV7-2 and TRBJ2-1; 9 bases are shared with TRBD1. Trimming removed 6 bases from V and 11 bases from J; junction bases left unmatched: 8. The germline V gene has CDR1 SGHTA and CDR2 FQGNSA. The CDR3 loop spans 13 amino acids.

The chain carries TRBV7-9 and TRBJ1-5, with 8 bases lining up with TRBD1. Germline CDR1 reads SEHNR; CDR2 reads FQNEAQ (reference sequence). V shed 0 bases and J 4 bases; nucleotides not matched to a gene: 2. The CDR3 consists of 15 residues. CDR3 loop: CASSLAGQANQPQHF. CDR3 nucleotide sequence: TGTGCCAGCAGCTTAGCGGGACAGGCGAATCAGCCCCAGCATTTT.

This chain uses TRBV29-1 with TRBJ2-5; TRBD2 matches 7 bases. Looked up from germline, CDR1 is SQVTM and CDR2 is ANQGSEA. V lost 4 bases to trimming and J lost 5 bases; unmatched junction nucleotides: 10. The CDR3 contains 14 residues. The CDR3 reads CSVAVRGGGETQYF. CDR3 nucleotides: TGCAGCGTTGCTGTTCGCGGGGGAGGGGAGACCCAGTACTTC.

Judged by abundance, this clone is hyperexpanded. This rearrangement joins TRBV7-6 to TRBJ1-1; tentative D call: TRBD1 (5 bases). V lost 0 bases and J lost 2, with 13 bases in between. The germline V gene encodes CDR1 SGHVS and CDR2 FNYEAQ. The CDR3 length is 16 residues. CDR3 amino acids: CASSLAVGGTNTEAFF. CDR3 in DNA: TGTGCCAGCAGCTTAGCGGTGGGGGGAACCAACACTGAAGCTTTCTTT.

This clone was counted only a few times. V and J are TRBV7-2 and TRBJ2-5, with D tentatively TRBD2 (6 bases). Trimming took off 6 bases at V and 4 bases at J, with 18 bases between the two ends. Germline CDR1 reads SGHTA; CDR2 reads FQGNSA. The CDR3 spans 15 residues. The CDR3 here is CASRGGPLHSETQYF. The CDR3 nucleotides are TGTGCCAGCAGGGGGGGACCGCTTCATTCAGAGACCCAGTACTTC. Looking up the rest from reference TRBV7-2 and TRBJ2-5 gives the full variable domain: GAGVSQSPSNKVTEKGKDVELRCDPISGHTALYWYRQSLGQGLEFLIYFQGNSAPDKSGLPSDRFSAERTGGSVSTLTIQRTQQEDSAVYLCASRGGPLHSETQYFGPGTRLLVL.

The chain employs TRBV4-2 and TRBJ2-3, with TRBD1 matching over 7 bases. Germline CDR1 and CDR2: LGHNA and YNFKEQ. The CDR3 is 16 residues long. Trimming removed 3 bases from V and 0 bases from J; junction bases left unmatched: 6. Written as DNA, the CDR3 is TGTGCCAGCAGCCAGACCGGGACAGCCAGCACAGATACGCAGTATTTT. It translates to CASSQTGTASTDTQYF.

J is TRBJ2-7 and V is TRBV27; 8 bases agree with TRBD1. The V gene end was trimmed by 7 bases and the J gene end by 4 bases; junction bases not matched to a gene: 9. Germline CDR1 and CDR2: MNHEY and SMNVEV (reference sequence). This CDR3 has 14 residues. This CDR3 is CASIPRQGRYEQYF. DNA for the CDR3: TGTGCCAGCATCCCCCGACAGGGGAGATACGAGCAGTACTTC.